Described below is a single T cell receptor (beta chain) sequence and its context. Its matching antigen is unknown. These data belong to a study of T cell clones after liver transplantation. The study's findings and limits: A larger donor-reactive than third-party decline suggested partial antigen-specific deletion.

Repertoires were generated with immunoSEQ multiplex PCR, while TCRdb's copy carries only in-frame clones and drops some. The sample holds more than 95,000 clones, about 81% seen once. This clonotype was obtained from a human patient who received a liver transplant. Part of the T cell pool may stem from the graft donor. The sample consisted of CD4+ T cells from blood, taken around 44 months after liver transplant.

Here the CDR3 DNA reads TGTGCCAGCAGCTACGGGACAGCCTCTTTCGAGCAGTACTTC. Translated, it gives CASSYGTASFEQYF. The chain links TRBV9 to TRBJ2-7, with 7 positions matching TRBD1. Germline CDR1 SGDLS, CDR2 YYNGEE. The length of the CDR3 is 14 residues. V dropped 4 bases and J dropped 6; count of bases not matched to a gene: 10.